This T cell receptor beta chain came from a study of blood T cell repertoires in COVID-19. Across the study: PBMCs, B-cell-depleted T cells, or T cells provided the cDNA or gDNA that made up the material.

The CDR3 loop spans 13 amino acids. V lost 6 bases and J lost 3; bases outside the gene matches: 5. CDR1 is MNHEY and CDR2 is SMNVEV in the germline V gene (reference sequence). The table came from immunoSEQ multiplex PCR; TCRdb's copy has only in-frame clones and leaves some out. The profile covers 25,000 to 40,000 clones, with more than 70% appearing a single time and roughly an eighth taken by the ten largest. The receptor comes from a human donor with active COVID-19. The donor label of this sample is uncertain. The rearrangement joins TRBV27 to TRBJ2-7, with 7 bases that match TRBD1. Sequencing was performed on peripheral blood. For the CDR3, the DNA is TGTGCCAGCAGGACAGGGCACTTCTACGAGCAGTACTTC. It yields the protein CASRTGHFYEQYF.